These 15 T cell receptor beta chains were sequenced from one sample in a study of blood T cell repertoires in COVID-19. Profiled with immunoSEQ multiplex PCR; TCRdb holds only in-frame clones, not every one. The sample lists around 100,000 clones; about 84% were seen once. Input material: peripheral blood. The receptors stem from a human donor in a cohort sampled during active COVID-19.

The genes are TRBV7-2 and TRBJ2-5, with TRBD2 matching over 13 bases. Judging by the DNA end, TRBJ2-7 fits better; the J call may be wrong. The length of the CDR3 is 16 residues. Germline assignment: CDR1 SGHTA and CDR2 FQGNSA. Written as DNA, the CDR3 is TGTGCCAGCAGCTTAGGGACTAGCGGGGGCCTCTACGAGCAGTACTTC. It is translated as CASSLGTSGGLYEQYF.

The chain recombines TRBV21-1 with TRBJ1-1; the table's D call, TRBD1, has no DNA check behind it. TRBV21-1 is shown as a pseudogene. This CDR3 contains 16 residues. The CDR3 nucleotides are TGTGCCAGCAGCGATCGGACAGGGGGCTGGAACACTGAAGCTTTCTTT. Translation gives CASSDRTGGWNTEAFF.

The chain links TRBV5-1 to TRBJ1-5; 7 bases are a match to TRBD1. This CDR3 is 14 amino acids long. Germline loops: CDR1 SGHRS, CDR2 YFSETQ. Trimming cost V 3 bases and J 9 bases; bases outside gene matches: 9. In DNA, the CDR3 is TGCGCCAGCAGCTCACAGGGGTTGGGGGGGCCCCAGCATTTT. It is translated as CASSSQGLGGPQHF.

The rearrangement links TRBV7-2 to TRBJ2-7; D is unresolved. This CDR3 region has 15 residues. Trimming left V 0 bases short and J 2 bases short, with 11 bases between. The germline V gene encodes CDR1 SGHTA and CDR2 FQGNSA. The CDR3, as DNA: TGTGCCAGCAGCTTAGCTGTCGGAACTACCTACGAGCAGTACTTC. Translating gives CASSLAVGTTYEQYF.

The chain has TRBV3-1 (or the pseudogene TRBV3-2) and TRBJ1-6, with a tentative D call TRBD1 (6 bases). Trimming removed 2 bases at V and 4 bases at J, with 12 bases between. The germline V gene encodes CDR1 LGHDT and CDR2 YNNKEL (reference sequence). CDR3 size: 16 residues. The CDR3 DNA reads TGTGCCAGCAGCCAAAATGGACAGCTTTATAATTCACCCCTCCACTTT. Its protein is CASSQNGQLYNSPLHF.

J is TRBJ1-1 and V is TRBV5-5, with a possible D match to TRBD1 (6 bases). The V gene's germline CDR1 is SGHKS and CDR2 YYEKEE (reference sequence). The CDR3 sequence is 15 residues long. The ends were cut back, 8 bases at V and 1 base at J, with 18 bases in the middle. The CDR3 DNA is TGTGCCAGTTACAGGCAGGGGTTGGGGAACACTGAAGCTTTCTTT. This encodes CASYRQGLGNTEAFF.

The chain carries TRBV28 and TRBJ1-2; 7 bases agree with TRBD1. Losses at the gene ends were 4 bases for V and 5 bases for J; bases not matched to a gene: 13. The length of the CDR3 is 16 residues. Germline assignment: CDR1 MDHEN and CDR2 SYDVKM. The CDR3 region is CASSSSQGGAQYGYTF. The CDR3 DNA is TGTGCCAGCAGTTCTAGCCAGGGGGGCGCCCAATATGGCTACACCTTC.

The chain joins TRBV5-3 to TRBJ2-1; D perhaps matches TRBD2 (5 bases). TRBV5-3 is reported as an ORF; its role is uncertain. The CDR3 sequence is 11 residues long. V was trimmed by 0 bases and J by 13 bases, leaving 8 bases between them. The chain's CDR3 is CARSLGRGQFF. The CDR3 DNA is TGTGCCAGAAGCTTGGGCCGGGGACAGTTCTTC.

The CDR3, as DNA: TGTGCCAGCAGTTTGACTAGCGTCGGTGAGCAGTTCTTC. Translating it yields CASSLTSVGEQFF. J is TRBJ2-1 and V is TRBV12-3 or TRBV12-4; TRBD2 agrees at 8 bases. The trim removed 3 bases at V and 9 bases at J, leaving 4 bases unmatched. There are 13 residues in the CDR3.

This chain connects TRBV6-4 to TRBJ1-1; TRBD1 aligns across 9 bases. This CDR3 contains 14 residues. J gave up 1 base and V 7 bases, and 4 bases lay outside the gene matches. Germline CDR1 MRHNA, CDR2 SNTAGT. CDR3 in DNA: TGTGCCAGCAAGAAACAGGGGGCGAACACTGAAGCTTTCTTT. Amino acids: CASKKQGANTEAFF.

V is TRBV21-1 and J is TRBJ1-5; the D call in the table, TRBD1, was not verified against the DNA. TRBV21-1 is noted as a pseudogene. This CDR3 is built from 13 residues. The CDR3 nucleotides are TGTGCCAGCCGCTACAGGGACAATCAGCCCCAGCATTTT. Amino acid sequence: CASRYRDNQPQHF.

V and J are TRBV5-1 and TRBJ1-1; 10 positions match TRBD1. The ends lost 2 bases at V and 5 bases at J; junction bases unmatched: 9. The CDR3 totals 16 residues. Per the germline V gene, CDR1 is SGHRS and CDR2 is YFSETQ. CDR3 DNA sequence: TGCGCCAGCAGCTTTACCGGGACAGGGGTTTTAACTGAAGCTTTCTTT. It translates to CASSFTGTGVLTEAFF. The variable domain in full, completed from reference TRBV5-1 and TRBJ1-1, reads KAGVTQTPRYLIKTRGQQVTLSCSPISGHRSVSWYQQTPGQGLQFLFEYFSETQRNKGNFPGRFSGRQFSNSRSEMNVSTLELGDSALYLCASSFTGTGVLTEAFFGQGTRLTVV.

Only a few counts were recorded for this clone. The gene calls are TRBV15 and TRBJ1-5, with 7 bases fitting TRBD1. Per the germline V gene, CDR1 is LNHNV and CDR2 is YYDKDF (reference sequence). The CDR3 is 16 residues long. V shed 1 base, J shed 7 bases, and the junction held 10 bases outside the gene matches. The CDR3 DNA sequence: TGTGCCACCAGCAGAGTAGGGGCAGGGGGGACCCAGCCCCAGCATTTT. This sequence encodes CATSRVGAGGTQPQHF.

The chain uses TRBV19 and TRBJ1-2; TRBD1 matches at 9 bases. Trimming removed 5 bases from V and 10 bases from J; junction bases left unmatched: 8. The CDR3 contains 13 residues. Germline V gene sequence: CDR1 LNHDA, CDR2 SQIVND (reference sequence). The CDR3 loop reads CASSQTGTGIYTF. In DNA, the CDR3 is TGTGCCAGTAGTCAAACCGGGACAGGGATCTACACCTTC. Filled out from reference TRBV19 and TRBJ1-2, the complete variable domain reads DGGITQSPKYLFRKEGQNVTLSCEQNLNHDAMYWYRQDPGQGLRLIYYSQIVNDFQKGDIAEGYSVSREKKESFPLTVTSAQKNPTAFYLCASSQTGTGIYTFGSGTRLTVV.

The chain couples TRBV10-3 to TRBJ1-1, with D maybe TRBD1 (5 bases). The germline V and J ends were trimmed by 6 bases and 1 base, with 9 bases remaining between them. The CDR3 sequence is 13 residues long. Germline loops: CDR1 ENHRY, CDR2 SYGVKD. CDR3 nucleotide sequence: TGTGCCATCAGCGGGGGGGGGAACACTGAAGCTTTCTTT. As protein: CAISGGGNTEAFF.